This TCR beta chain comes out of a study of early T cells in non-severe SARS-CoV-2 infection. This clonotype was detected only a few times. TCRdb reprocessed the 5' RACE reads via MiXCR and lists one record per CDR3 protein. Of some 80,000 distinct CDR3 sequences in the sample, 4.5% to 6% are singletons; the top ten hold approximately 7%. The junction had 4 bases not matched to a gene; V was cut back by 6 bases and J by 2 bases. CDR1 and CDR2 (germline): MNHEY, SVGAGI. CDR3 length: 15 residues. This receptor was identified in an adult who was a healthcare worker with PCR-confirmed SARS-CoV-2 infection or an uninfected control (not recorded which). The V gene is TRBV6-5, the J gene TRBJ2-5, with 12 nucleotides matching TRBD2. The material sequenced was whole blood, taken at baseline. CDR3 in amino acids: CASSRLAGVQETQYF. The CDR3 DNA reads as TGTGCCAGCAGCCGACTAGCGGGGGTTCAAGAGACCCAGTACTTC.